The 27 T cell receptor beta chains listed next were all sequenced from one sample in a study of cytomegalovirus exposure and HLA in healthy donors. The PCR was carried out with 60 Vbeta primers and 13 Jbeta primers. Data came from immunoSEQ multiplex PCR; TCRdb stores just in-frame clones and leaves some out. This table holds over 150,000 clones, about four fifths found once. Sequencing was performed on PBMCs. These receptors originate from a woman in her forties or fifties in good health and CMV-seronegative.

This chain joins TRBV19 and TRBJ2-1; tentative D call: TRBD2 (5 bases). CDR1 and CDR2 (germline): LNHDA, SQIVND (reference sequence). Between the trimmed V and J ends, which lost 0 bases and 8 bases, there was a span of 11 bases. The CDR3 is 14 residues long. CDR3 nucleotide sequence: TGTGCCAGTAGTATAGAGGACGGGATGTATGAGCAGTTCTTC. It specifies CASSIEDGMYEQFF.

This chain uses TRBV29-1 with TRBJ2-5; TRBD1 matches at 8 bases. The CDR3 loop spans 13 amino acids. Looked up from germline, CDR1 is SQVTM and CDR2 is ANQGSEA. Germline trimming cut 3 bases from V and 5 bases from J; bases unmatched to any gene: 5. The CDR3 reads CSVEGQDGETQYF. The CDR3 coding sequence is TGCAGCGTTGAGGGACAGGACGGGGAGACCCAGTACTTC.

In its sample, this clone was seen a few times. V is TRBV21-1 and J is TRBJ1-2; the D call TRBD1 from the table was never checked on the DNA. TRBV21-1 is shown as a pseudogene. The CDR3 is 15 amino acids. This CDR3 is CASSTSRGSHCGYTF. The CDR3 DNA sequence: TGTGCCAGCAGCACAAGCAGGGGGTCTCACTGTGGCTACACCTTC.

This clone was picked up a small number of times. V gene TRBV4-1 combines with J gene TRBJ1-1, with D perhaps matching TRBD1 (6 bases). Deletions cut 0 bases from V and 1 base from J, with 18 bases between. CDR1 MGHRA and CDR2 YSYEKL come from the germline V gene. The CDR3 extends over 18 amino acids. CDR3 protein: CASSQDRGLTGRNTEAFF. In DNA, the CDR3 is TGCGCCAGCAGCCAAGATCGCGGCCTAACAGGGCGGAACACTGAAGCTTTCTTT.

The chain combines TRBV18 with TRBJ2-7; 7 nucleotides agree with TRBD1. The CDR3 has 14 amino acids. Trimming at V came to 2 bases and at J to 6 bases, leaving 7 bases not matched to a gene. Per germline, CDR1 KGHSH and CDR2 LQKENI. The chain's CDR3 is CASSPGPHRGEQYF. The CDR3 DNA is TGTGCCAGCTCACCAGGACCTCACAGGGGCGAGCAGTACTTC.

The chain links TRBV7-8 to TRBJ2-1; 7 bases align to TRBD1. This CDR3 region has 14 residues. V was clipped by 2 bases and J by 10 bases; unmatched bases: 8. Per germline, CDR1 SGHVS and CDR2 FQNEAQ. The CDR3 coding sequence is TGTGCCAGCAGCTTAACCCCTGGGGGACAGGAGCAGTTCTTC. Amino acid sequence: CASSLTPGGQEQFF.

This sequence joins TRBV2 and TRBJ2-4, with 9 bases aligning to TRBD2. Trimming at V came to 8 bases and at J to 1 base, leaving 18 bases not matched to a gene. CDR3 length: 19 residues. Germline CDR1 SNHLY, CDR2 FYNNEI. The CDR3 bases are TGTGCCAGCGACTTCGTGGTGGCGGGGGGGCCGTCTGCCAAAAACATTCAGTACTTC. It specifies CASDFVVAGGPSAKNIQYF.

CDR3 DNA: TGTGCCAGTTCTACGGGACAAGAAAATTCACCCCTCCACTTT. Protein: CASSTGQENSPLHF. This rearrangement joins TRBV19 to TRBJ1-6, with D perhaps matching TRBD1 (6 bases). The germline CDR1 and CDR2 sequences are LNHDA and SQIVND (reference sequence). CDR3 length: 14 amino acids. Trimming took 8 bases from V and 7 from J, leaving 15 bases between them.

V gene TRBV28 combines with J gene TRBJ2-1, with 7 bases lining up with TRBD2. CDR1 is MDHEN and CDR2 is SYDVKM in the germline V gene. Germline trimming cut 6 bases from V and 4 bases from J; bases unmatched to any gene: 9. The length of the CDR3 is 15 residues. DNA for the CDR3: TGTGCCAGCAGGGTCGACTGGGGACTATACAATGAGCAGTTCTTC. This sequence encodes CASRVDWGLYNEQFF.

This clone is a singleton in its sample. The V gene is TRBV6-5, the J gene TRBJ2-7; D possibly corresponds to TRBD2 (5 bases). The CDR3 runs 12 residues. Trimming shortened V by 6 bases and J by 7 bases, and 13 bases separated the two germline ends. Germline CDR1 is MNHEY and CDR2 is SVGAGI. CDR3 protein: CASSRTEGEQYF. Here the CDR3 DNA reads TGTGCCAGCAGCCGGACCGAGGGAGAGCAGTACTTC.

This clone has only a few counts. The genes are TRBV15 and TRBJ2-1, with 14 bases matching TRBD2. This CDR3 has 19 amino acids. V dropped 3 bases and J dropped 3; count of bases not matched to a gene: 10. The germline CDR1 and CDR2 sequences are LNHNV and YYDKDF (reference sequence). The CDR3 DNA reads TGTGCCACCAGCAGGACAAGGACTAGCGGGAGGATACGCTACAATGAGCAGTTCTTC. Amino acids: CATSRTRTSGRIRYNEQFF.

This rearrangement joins TRBV5-1 to TRBJ2-3; D remains unclear. The CDR3 has 15 amino acids. V was trimmed by 6 bases and J by 2 bases, leaving 16 bases between them. Germline loops: CDR1 SGHRS, CDR2 YFSETQ. The CDR3 loop is CASNPFLGATDTQYF. The CDR3 nucleotides read TGCGCCAGCAACCCCTTCCTCGGAGCCACAGATACGCAGTATTTT. The whole variable domain, filled in from reference TRBV5-1 and TRBJ2-3, reads KAGVTQTPRYLIKTRGQQVTLSCSPISGHRSVSWYQQTPGQGLQFLFEYFSETQRNKGNFPGRFSGRQFSNSRSEMNVSTLELGDSALYLCASNPFLGATDTQYFGPGTRLTVL.

V and J are TRBV6-5 and TRBJ2-7; TRBD2 agrees at 11 bases. Germline CDR1 MNHEY, CDR2 SVGAGI. CDR3 length: 15 amino acids. J lost 7 bases, V lost 9 bases, and 14 bases had no gene match. This CDR3 is CASKGVAGGPGEQYF. CDR3 coding DNA: TGTGCCAGTAAAGGGGTAGCGGGAGGGCCAGGGGAGCAGTACTTC.

The V call is TRBV15, the J call TRBJ2-1; 9 bases match TRBD2. V shed 0 bases and J 9 bases; nucleotides not matched to a gene: 0. The CDR3 is 13 residues long. Germline-derived CDR1 and CDR2 are LNHNV and YYDKDF (reference sequence). The CDR3 sequence is CATSRERGGEQFF. CDR3 DNA sequence: TGTGCCACCAGCAGAGAGCGGGGGGGTGAGCAGTTCTTC. Together with reference TRBV15 and TRBJ2-1, the CDR3 gives the full variable domain: DAMVIQNPRYQVTQFGKPVTLSCSQTLNHNVMYWYQQKSSQAPKLLFHYYDKDFNNEADTPDNFQSRRPNTSFCFLDIRSPGLGDTAMYLCATSRERGGEQFFGPGTRLTVL.

The chain recombines TRBV5-4 with TRBJ1-4, with D possibly matching TRBD1 (5 bases). This CDR3 contains 15 residues. Germline V gene data show CDR1 as SGHNT and CDR2 as YYREEE (reference sequence). CDR3 DNA sequence: TGTGGCATGACGCGGGGGAGTGCAACTAATGAAAAACTGTTTTTT. Protein sequence: CGMTRGSATNEKLFF.

The chain has TRBV11-2 and TRBJ1-1; D ambiguous. Trimming cost V 4 bases and J 5 bases, with 8 bases left between them. CDR1 is SGHAT, CDR2 FQNNGV, per germline. The CDR3 contains 12 residues. In nucleotides, the CDR3 is TGTGCCAGCAGCTCCAGAGGGACTGAAGCTTTCTTT. Its translation is CASSSRGTEAFF.

The chain carries TRBV18 and TRBJ1-5; D uncertain. This CDR3 spans 14 amino acids. The ends were cut back, 3 bases at V and 0 bases at J, with 6 bases in the middle. Per germline, CDR1 KGHSH and CDR2 LQKENI. CDR3 bases: TGTGCCAGCTCACCGATGAGTAGCAATCAGCCCCAGCATTTT. This sequence encodes CASSPMSSNQPQHF.

The CDR3 DNA reads TGTGCCAGCTCACCAGTACAGGGGGCGGAGGTCACTGAAGCTTTCTTT. Translated: CASSPVQGAEVTEAFF. The chain is built from TRBV18 and TRBJ1-1, with TRBD1 matching 9 bases. The J segment lost 4 bases and the V segment lost 2 bases, leaving 8 bases of the junction unmatched. Looked up from germline, CDR1 is KGHSH and CDR2 is LQKENI. The CDR3 spans 16 residues.

This chain joins TRBV2 and TRBJ1-5; no definite D call. Between the trimmed V and J ends, which lost 5 bases and 4 bases, there was a span of 9 bases. This CDR3 region has 13 residues. The germline V gene has CDR1 SNHLY and CDR2 FYNNEI. The CDR3 protein is CASSLYSNQPQHF. The CDR3 nucleotides are TGTGCCAGCAGTCTTTACAGTAATCAGCCCCAGCATTTT. Filled out from reference TRBV2 and TRBJ1-5, the complete variable domain reads EPEVTQTPSHQVTQMGQEVILRCVPISNHLYFYWYRQILGQKVEFLVSFYNNEISEKSEIFDDQFSVERPDGSNFTLKIRSTKLEDSAMYFCASSLYSNQPQHFGDGTRLSIL.

This clone was found once. The chain carries TRBV7-9 and TRBJ2-5, with a possible D match to TRBD2 (5 bases). Germline-derived CDR1 and CDR2 are SEHNR and FQNEAQ (reference sequence). The CDR3 extends over 15 amino acids. V was clipped by 4 bases and J by 5 bases, with 17 bases between them. The CDR3 sequence: CASSSLRPSGETQYF. The CDR3 DNA reads as TGTGCCAGCAGCTCCCTTAGACCTTCGGGGGAGACCCAGTACTTC.

This chain connects TRBV6-6 to TRBJ2-5, with a tentative D call TRBD1 (6 bases). The end of the DNA is better explained by TRBJ2-7, so the J call may be wrong. Germline V gives CDR1 MNHNY, CDR2 SVGAGI (reference sequence). The CDR3 runs to 13 residues. The CDR3: CASSYARGYEQYF. In nucleotides, the CDR3 is TGTGCCAGCAGTTATGCCAGGGGCTACGAGCAGTACTTC.

V and J are TRBV7-9 and TRBJ1-2; 7 bases align to TRBD1. Germline CDR1 reads SEHNR; CDR2 reads FQNEAQ (reference sequence). Losses at the gene ends were 6 bases for V and 0 bases for J; bases not matched to a gene: 4. The CDR3 runs to 14 residues. CDR3 loop: CASSGTVPNYGYTF. DNA of the CDR3: TGTGCCAGCAGTGGGACAGTACCTAACTATGGCTACACCTTC.

This chain joins TRBV2 and TRBJ2-1, with 10 nucleotides matching TRBD2. V dropped 6 bases and J dropped 2; count of bases not matched to a gene: 1. CDR1 is SNHLY, CDR2 FYNNEI, per germline. CDR3 length: 14 residues. The CDR3, as DNA: TGTGCCAGCAGCAGCGGGGGGGCCTACAATGAGCAGTTCTTC. Its translation: CASSSGGAYNEQFF.

This clone has just a few counts. The V gene is TRBV5-1, the J gene TRBJ1-1; no definite D call. V was pared by 2 bases and J by 4 bases, with 15 bases between. The length of the CDR3 is 15 residues. Germline lookup yields CDR1 SGHRS and CDR2 YFSETQ. CDR3 nucleotide sequence: TGCGCCAGCAGCTTAGACCTGTCCGGAGGCACTGAAGCTTTCTTT. It yields the protein CASSLDLSGGTEAFF.

This chain uses TRBV30 with TRBJ2-7; possible D gene TRBD2, 5 bases. Trimming shortened V by 3 bases and J by 6 bases, and 12 bases separated the two germline ends. This CDR3 has 12 residues. Germline CDR1 and CDR2: GTSNPN and SVGIG (reference sequence). The DNA of the CDR3 is TGTGCCTGGAGCCCGGGATCGGGCGAGCAGTACTTC. Translating gives CAWSPGSGEQYF.

This chain joins TRBV5-1 and TRBJ2-5; D is possibly TRBD2 (6 bases). The germline V gene encodes CDR1 SGHRS and CDR2 YFSETQ. Trimming cost V 0 bases and J 3 bases, with 12 bases left between them. This CDR3 region has 15 residues. This CDR3 reads CASSLVSSEEETQYF. CDR3 coding DNA: TGCGCCAGCAGCTTGGTATCTAGCGAGGAAGAGACCCAGTACTTC.

The sample holds a few counts of this clone. The genes are TRBV6-6 and TRBJ2-5; 11 bases are shared with TRBD1. This CDR3 is 16 amino acids long. The V segment lost 6 bases and the J segment 4 bases; nucleotides outside the gene matches: 10. CDR1 MNHNY and CDR2 SVGAGI come from the germline V gene (reference sequence). CDR3 coding DNA: TGTGCCAGCAGCGACCCGGACAGGGGGCGCTCAGAGACCCAGTACTTC. It codes for CASSDPDRGRSETQYF.